This T cell receptor (beta chain) originates from a study of cytomegalovirus exposure and HLA in healthy donors (dated by TCRdb to the late 2010s). A note on the overall study: According to a later analysis, one platform produced both the 120 validation repertoires and the 720 or so repertoires of the first cohort. The study aimed to test whether cataloging public T cell receptors could reveal signatures of past pathogen exposure. Along with the roughly 670-subject first cohort, a separate validation cohort of roughly 110 different subjects was used. To predict cytomegalovirus infection status, the study combined high-throughput TCR immunosequencing, statistical association of individual TCRs with disease status, and machine learning.

Study-wide conclusions, independent of this receptor: The study gave a list of roughly 150 TCR beta chains associated with cytomegalovirus. Cytomegalovirus status was reported to be diagnosed by the classifier with high specificity and sensitivity in both the original and validation cohorts. In vitro tests confirmed that a few of the cytomegalovirus-associated TCR beta chains recognize cytomegalovirus antigens. Most TCR sequences were observed very rarely across donors, whereas some public TCRs were present in many individuals. All 120 repertoires were used to score co-occurrence in the validation cohort in a later analysis, because that analysis had no HLA typing for the cohort. A later analysis found that TCRs clustered in the first cohort also tended to co-occur in the 95 to 150 validation repertoires, with 94% of cluster scores above 0. The authors suggested that the approach could potentially be extended to other disease states and immunological phenotypes.

The protocol used for the library was the immunoSEQ multiplex PCR assay. As for the original processing: A statistical classification framework was built for diagnosing cytomegalovirus status from the catalog of TCR beta chain sequences. Here the immuneACCESS table is served through TCRdb, limited to in-frame sequences with V and J called. Missing clones are a known gap in these copies; in checked studies unresolved V genes cover under half, and the rest lacks a known reason. That table gives V, J and clone size, and the DNA gave D and trimming. Present in this sample are approximately 53,000 clones, approximately 90% of which were seen just once. The ten largest clonotypes hold over 1.3% of the sample. Separate from the approximately 700-subject first cohort, the validation cohort of 90 to 150 subjects was the group to which the donors belonged. A note on this clone: Its recognized antigen is unknown. No much larger clone is present one base from it, and per-base qualities are unavailable.

CDR1 and CDR2, per the germline V gene, are SQVTM and ANQGSEA. The CDR3 measures 15 amino acids from cysteine to phenylalanine. Solely the CDR3 DNA is kept, with 45 bases framed from the first base. Germline trimming amounts to 3 bases on V and 5 bases on J, with 10 as the count of junction bases outside the gene matches. The chain is encoded by TRBV29-1 joined to TRBJ2-5; the junction holds 9 bases that match TRBD1. Sequencing was done on a sample of PBMCs. The TCR sequence derives from a man aged 18 to 35 in good health and CMV-seronegative. The DNA reads TGCAGCGTTGACGCCGGGACAGGGTACCTCGAGACCCAGTACTTC. Its protein reads: CSVDAGTGYLETQYF. Here the CDR3 is joined to the reference TRBV29-1 and TRBJ2-5 genes, and the full variable domain is: SAVISQKPSRDICQRGTSLTIQCQVDSQVTMMFWYRQQPGQSLTLIATANQGSEATYESGFVIDKFPISRPNLTFSTLTVSNMSPEDSSIYLCSVDAGTGYLETQYFGPGTRLLVL.